These T cell receptor beta chains were read from a single sample in a study of blood T cell repertoires in COVID-19. Generated by immunoSEQ multiplex PCR, the TCRdb table keeps only in-frame clones and is missing some. The repertoire consists of some 160,000 clones, with roughly nine tenths occurring once and the leading ten covering 3% to 3.5%. What was sequenced was peripheral blood. Receptors originate from a woman in her sixties or seventies with active COVID-19. Both conserved end residues are part of each CDR3. The D gene is left open where the match is weak.

cdr3_length j_call d_call v_call cdr3_aa
14 TRBJ1-5 - TRBV15 CATSRGQVGQPQHF
15 TRBJ2-7 - TRBV7-2 CASSLQTVLGYEQYF
14 TRBJ2-7 - TRBV5-1 CASSPPGVAYEQYF
15 TRBJ2-7 - TRBV27 CASSSVGSGSYEQYF
15 TRBJ1-5 - TRBV6-1 CASSEMGQGNQPQHF
14 TRBJ1-1 - TRBV28 CASSSTGLATEAFF
11 TRBJ2-1 - TRBV28 CASSARVEQFF
15 TRBJ2-3 TRBD2 TRBV5-1 CASSATSGSTDTQYF
15 TRBJ2-1 - TRBV5-1 CASSQMTEWYNEQFF
15 TRBJ1-6 - TRBV5-8 CASSFGKSINSPLHF
14 TRBJ2-2 - TRBV7-6 CASSSQGITGELFF
12 TRBJ2-7 - TRBV12-3/TRBV12-4 CASSSSPNKQYF
18 TRBJ2-7 TRBD1 TRBV4-3 CASSQDPFRDRGTYEQYF
15 TRBJ1-5 - TRBV7-9 CASSLGGYSNQPQHF
14 TRBJ2-1 - TRBV24-1 CATSDLSPRDEQFF
14 TRBJ2-1 - TRBV18 CASSPPDNWDEQFF
17 TRBJ2-2 TRBD1 TRBV3-1/TRBV3-2 CASSHLGTALKTGELFF
15 TRBJ2-1 TRBD2 TRBV6-2/TRBV6-3 CASSYSASGRNEQFF
15 TRBJ2-7 TRBD1 TRBV6-5 CASSYSMTGPYEQYF
14 TRBJ1-6 TRBD1 TRBV27 CASSLDRGNSPLHF
15 TRBJ1-1 TRBD1 TRBV5-1 CASSWGQGEGTEAFF
13 TRBJ2-1 TRBD2 TRBV2 CASGTSGSNEQFF
14 TRBJ2-1 TRBD2 TRBV29-1 CSVEGLAAYNEQFF
14 TRBJ2-7 TRBD2 TRBV10-3 CAISDASGVYEQYF
15 TRBJ2-7 TRBD1 TRBV6-6 CASREQGPSSYEQYF
14 TRBJ2-7 TRBD2 TRBV6-6 CASRPPAGVGEQYF
15 TRBJ2-2 - TRBV11-2 CASSSQGINTGELFF
14 TRBJ2-1 TRBD1 TRBV10-3 CAIGTGGSYNEQFF
14 TRBJ2-7 TRBD1 TRBV10-3 CAISPGTGVWEQYF
13 TRBJ1-2 TRBD1 TRBV19 CASTDWWDSSYTF
12 TRBJ2-2 TRBD1 TRBV12-3/TRBV12-4 CASDRGAGELFF
13 TRBJ2-7 - TRBV6-5 CASGGGRTYEQYF
14 TRBJ2-1 TRBD1 TRBV30 CAWRRTGAYNEQFF
17 TRBJ2-1 TRBD1 TRBV5-1 CASRKARGPGGYNEQFF
15 TRBJ2-3 - TRBV7-3 CASSLRGLNTDTQYF
19 TRBJ2-3 - TRBV21-1 CASSSITRTGNILADTQYF
15 TRBJ2-1 TRBD1 TRBV14 CASNRGDRVKNEQFF
16 TRBJ2-5 TRBD2 TRBV6-2/TRBV6-3 CASSPVAGGPLETQYF
15 TRBJ2-6 - TRBV28 CASSRARSGANVLTF
13 TRBJ1-6 - TRBV12-3/TRBV12-4 CASSLGGGSPLHF
16 TRBJ2-2 - TRBV14 CASSHIGTYHTGELFF
15 TRBJ2-7 TRBD1 TRBV9 CASSVEGQGYYEQYF